This T cell receptor (beta chain) was sequenced for a study of response to subunit inactivated influenza vaccine. This clonotype occurred a few times. Its antigen remains unidentified. TCRdb re-derived calls from the RT-PCR reads in MiXCR, one entry per CDR3 protein. The data contain about 700,000 distinct CDR3 sequences, approximately 14% of them singletons. Notes on the study in general: The study's authors posited that every seasonal influenza vaccination enlists few new T cells.

The ends lost 5 bases at V and 6 bases at J; junction bases unmatched: 11. This CDR3 is built from 15 residues. Germline V CDR1 and CDR2: LGHNA, YNFKEQ. The sequence came from a man between 50 and 59 years old who received an inactivated influenza vaccine. The rearrangement uses TRBV4-2 and TRBJ2-7; 9 bases align to TRBD1. The sequenced sample was PBMCs from blood, obtained 14 to 15 days before vaccination. The CDR3: CASSETGTGTSEQYF. Written as DNA, the CDR3 is TGTGCCAGCAGCGAAACCGGGACAGGGACGAGCGAGCAGTACTTC.